This paragraph reports one T cell receptor beta chain. This record comes from a study of shared clonotypes between healthy human individuals. Study at large: Aged 18 to 49, the donors were a couple of women and a few men.

The ends lost 5 bases at V and 3 bases at J; junction bases unmatched: 2. The germline gives CDR1 SEHNR, CDR2 FQNEAQ (reference sequence). The CDR3 runs 13 residues. It was at deep level that the assay was run. Assay used: immunoSEQ multiplex PCR; TCRdb lists only in-frame clones, some missing. The top ten clones hold under 0.3% of a sample with 760,000 or so clones, roughly 96% of them seen once. Naive CD8 cells lacked CD45RO and underwent positive selection for CCR7, leaving out terminally differentiated effector memory CD45RA+ cells. The sequence derives from a man aged 30 to 39 in good health. Sequencing was performed on naive CD8+ T cells sorted from blood. This chain connects TRBV7-9 to TRBJ2-5; 8 bases fit TRBD1. DNA for the CDR3: TGTGCCAGCAGCGGGACAGGCGAAGAGACCCAGTACTTC. This codes for CASSGTGEETQYF.